Shown below are 15 T cell receptor beta chains from a single sample sequenced in a study of T cell responses to AZD1222 COVID-19 vaccine. TCRdb's copy holds only in-frame clones and misses some; the assay was immunoSEQ multiplex PCR. Of 150,000 to 200,000 clones in the sample, around 94% are singletons; the top ten hold roughly 4.6%. Sequences were derived from peripheral blood, sampled 28 days after the second AZD1222 dose. These receptors came from an adult who received the AZD1222 COVID-19 vaccine.

The chain employs TRBV24-1 and TRBJ1-5; no definite D call. The V end lost 4 bases, the J end lost 6 bases, and 6 bases lay between the germline ends. Germline loops: CDR1 KGHDR, CDR2 SFDVKD. This CDR3 has 12 residues. DNA for the CDR3: TGTGCCACCAGTGAAGTCGGTCAGCCCCAGCATTTT. Amino acids: CATSEVGQPQHF.

The gene calls are TRBV6-5 and TRBJ2-7, with a weak D call TRBD1 (6 bases). Looked up from germline, CDR1 is MNHEY and CDR2 is SVGAGI. Trimming took off 8 bases at V and 6 bases at J, with 20 bases between the two ends. CDR3 length: 14 amino acids. Here the CDR3 DNA reads TGTGCCAGCGGCCAAGGACAGACTTTCGGCGAGCAGTACTTC. Translation gives CASGQGQTFGEQYF.

This clone was picked up one time. This rearrangement joins TRBV2 to TRBJ2-7, with D hard to call. V was clipped by 5 bases and J by 2 bases, with 7 bases between them. The CDR3 loop spans 12 amino acids. Per the germline V gene, CDR1 is SNHLY and CDR2 is FYNNEI. CDR3 DNA sequence: TGTGCCAGCAGTCGTGGGACCTACGAGCAGTACTTC. It codes for CASSRGTYEQYF.

The chain recombines TRBV7-6 with TRBJ2-5; 7 bases are a match to TRBD2. CDR3 length: 16 residues. Germline values: CDR1 SGHVS, CDR2 FNYEAQ. The J segment lost 3 bases and the V segment lost 5 bases, leaving 12 bases of the junction unmatched. Here the CDR3 reads CASSRLANRFEETQYF. The CDR3 DNA reads TGTGCCAGCAGCCGACTAGCAAACCGATTCGAAGAGACCCAGTACTTC.

This clone has more than one count but fewer than ten. This rearrangement joins TRBV5-1 to TRBJ1-1, with 10 bases that match TRBD1. Trimming took 4 bases from V and 4 from J; bases not matched to a gene: 4. Germline V gene sequence: CDR1 SGHRS, CDR2 YFSETQ. The CDR3 has 14 amino acids. The CDR3 here is CASSAGQGGTEAFF. CDR3 DNA: TGCGCCAGCAGCGCAGGACAGGGGGGCACTGAAGCTTTCTTT.

The V gene is TRBV5-1, the J gene TRBJ1-2; perhaps TRBD1 as D (5 bases). This CDR3 comprises 12 residues. The V end lost 6 bases, the J end lost 7 bases, and 13 bases lay between the germline ends. Per the germline V gene, CDR1 is SGHRS and CDR2 is YFSETQ. The CDR3 spells CASKEGAAGYTF. The CDR3 coding sequence is TGCGCCAGCAAAGAAGGGGCCGCTGGCTACACCTTC.

The chain employs TRBV6-4 and TRBJ2-1, with a possible D match to TRBD2 (6 bases). There are 14 residues in the CDR3. The V gene lost 5 bases and the J gene lost 12 bases, with 20 bases spanning the gap. From germline, CDR1 is MRHNA and CDR2 SNTAGT. CDR3 nucleotides: TGTGCCAGCAGTCCCGGGGAGGCTTTCCAAGGGCAGTTCTTC. Encoded protein: CASSPGEAFQGQFF.

The rearrangement uses TRBV21-1 and TRBJ1-5; whether TRBD1, the table's D call, matches the DNA was not checked. TRBV21-1 is a pseudogene segment. This CDR3 spans 13 amino acids. As DNA, the CDR3 is TGTGCCAGCAGCAGAGACGTGCAGGGGGCCCAGCATTTT. It specifies CASSRDVQGAQHF.

V and J are TRBV6-5 and TRBJ2-7; D is ambiguous. V lost 5 bases to trimming and J lost 3 bases, with 8 bases between them. The CDR3 consists of 12 residues. Germline-derived CDR1 and CDR2 are MNHEY and SVGAGI. The CDR3 protein is CASSTKNYEQYF. The CDR3 coding sequence is TGTGCCAGCAGTACGAAGAACTACGAGCAGTACTTC.

The chain carries TRBV6-5 and TRBJ1-5; 7 bases agree with TRBD1. The CDR3 totals 15 residues. The V gene end was trimmed by 6 bases and the J gene end by 4 bases; junction bases not matched to a gene: 9. Looked up from germline, CDR1 is MNHEY and CDR2 is SVGAGI. CDR3 sequence reads: CASRPTGFGNQPQHF. CDR3 DNA: TGTGCCAGCAGGCCGACAGGGTTTGGGAATCAGCCCCAGCATTTT.

The chain couples TRBV5-8 to TRBJ2-1; TRBD2 aligns across 8 bases. V shed 3 bases and J 3 bases; nucleotides not matched to a gene: 2. This CDR3 spans 14 amino acids. Per germline, CDR1 SGHTS and CDR2 YDEGEE. DNA of the CDR3: TGTGCCAGCAGCTCCCTAGCGGGCTACAATGAGCAGTTCTTC. Residues: CASSSLAGYNEQFF.

The chain joins TRBV10-3 to TRBJ1-2, with TRBD1 matching over 9 bases. The CDR3 has 17 residues. Germline CDR1 reads ENHRY; CDR2 reads SYGVKD. Trimming removed 0 bases from V and 3 bases from J; junction bases left unmatched: 8. As DNA, the CDR3 is TGTGCCATCAGTGAGTCCGGGACAGGGTTGGGGGACTATGGCTACACCTTC. As protein: CAISESGTGLGDYGYTF.

The gene calls are TRBV10-3 and TRBJ2-5; TRBD1 aligns across 7 bases. V shed 10 bases, J shed 2 bases, and the junction held 13 bases outside the gene matches. CDR1 is ENHRY and CDR2 is SYGVKD in the germline V gene. The CDR3 extends over 15 amino acids. The CDR3 nucleotides are TGTGCCACCCAACAGATCGACAGGGATCAAGAGACCCAGTACTTC. The encoded protein is CATQQIDRDQETQYF.

The chain combines TRBV27 with TRBJ2-1; the D gene is possibly TRBD2 (5 bases). V gave up 0 bases and J gave up 9 bases, with 9 bases separating them. The germline V gene has CDR1 MNHEY and CDR2 SMNVEV (reference sequence). The CDR3 extends over 13 amino acids. The CDR3 reads CASSLSLAGEQFF. CDR3 nucleotide sequence: TGTGCCAGCAGTTTATCGTTGGCGGGTGAGCAGTTCTTC.

The V gene is TRBV5-1, the J gene TRBJ2-1; TRBD2 matches 8 bases. Germline V lookup: CDR1 SGHRS, CDR2 YFSETQ. Germline trimming cut 2 bases from V and 4 bases from J; bases unmatched to any gene: 8. The CDR3 runs 16 residues. The CDR3 DNA sequence: TGCGCCAGCAGCTTCGGGGACGGGAGGGATTACAATGAGCAGTTCTTC. Amino acid sequence: CASSFGDGRDYNEQFF.